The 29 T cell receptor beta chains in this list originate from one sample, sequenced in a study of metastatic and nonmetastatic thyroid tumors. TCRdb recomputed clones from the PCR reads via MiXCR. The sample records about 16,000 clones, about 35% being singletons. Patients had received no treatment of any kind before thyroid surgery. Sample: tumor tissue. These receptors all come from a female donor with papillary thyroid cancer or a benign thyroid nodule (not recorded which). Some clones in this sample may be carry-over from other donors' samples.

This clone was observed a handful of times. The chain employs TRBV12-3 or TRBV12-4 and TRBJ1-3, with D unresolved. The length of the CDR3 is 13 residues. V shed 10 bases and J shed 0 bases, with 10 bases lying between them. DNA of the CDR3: TGTGCCATGGACGCTCGCTCTGGAAACACCATATATTTT. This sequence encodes CAMDARSGNTIYF.

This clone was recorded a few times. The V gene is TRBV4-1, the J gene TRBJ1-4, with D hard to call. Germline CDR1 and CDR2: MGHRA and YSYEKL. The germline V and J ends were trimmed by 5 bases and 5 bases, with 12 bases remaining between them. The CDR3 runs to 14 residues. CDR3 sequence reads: CASSESTVNEKLFF. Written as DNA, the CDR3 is TGCGCCAGCAGCGAGTCAACAGTCAATGAAAAACTGTTTTTT.

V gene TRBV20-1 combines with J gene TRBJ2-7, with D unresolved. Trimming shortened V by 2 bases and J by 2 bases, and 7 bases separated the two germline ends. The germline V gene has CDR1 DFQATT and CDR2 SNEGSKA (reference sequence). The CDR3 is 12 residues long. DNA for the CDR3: TGCAGTGCTAGACTAGTCACCTACGAGCAGTACTTC. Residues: CSARLVTYEQYF.

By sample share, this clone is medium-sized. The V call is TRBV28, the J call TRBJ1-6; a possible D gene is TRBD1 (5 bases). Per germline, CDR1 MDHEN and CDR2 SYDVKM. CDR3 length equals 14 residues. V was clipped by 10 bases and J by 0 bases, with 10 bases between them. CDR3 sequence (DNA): TGTGCCACCTGGGGGAGCTCCTATAATTCACCCCTCCACTTT. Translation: CATWGSSYNSPLHF.

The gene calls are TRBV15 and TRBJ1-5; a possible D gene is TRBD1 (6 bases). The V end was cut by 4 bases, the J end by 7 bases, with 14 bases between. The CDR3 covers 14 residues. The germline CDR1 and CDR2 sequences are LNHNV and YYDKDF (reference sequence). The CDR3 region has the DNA TGTGCCACCAGCATTACGGGGGCTGGACAGCCCCAGCATTTT. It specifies CATSITGAGQPQHF. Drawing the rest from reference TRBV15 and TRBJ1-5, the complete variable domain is DAMVIQNPRYQVTQFGKPVTLSCSQTLNHNVMYWYQQKSSQAPKLLFHYYDKDFNNEADTPDNFQSRRPNTSFCFLDIRSPGLGDTAMYLCATSITGAGQPQHFGDGTRLSIL.

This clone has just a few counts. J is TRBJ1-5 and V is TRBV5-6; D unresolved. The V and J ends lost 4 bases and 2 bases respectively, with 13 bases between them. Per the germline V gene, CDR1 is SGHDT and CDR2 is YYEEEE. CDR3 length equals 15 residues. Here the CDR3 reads CASSLGVLGNQPQHF. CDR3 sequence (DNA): TGTGCCAGCAGCCTAGGTGTTCTGGGCAATCAGCCCCAGCATTTT.

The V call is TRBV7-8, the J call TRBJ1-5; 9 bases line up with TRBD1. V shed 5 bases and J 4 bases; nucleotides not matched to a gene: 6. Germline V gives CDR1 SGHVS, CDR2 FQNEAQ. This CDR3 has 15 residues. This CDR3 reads CASSLQGARNQPQHF. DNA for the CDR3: TGTGCCAGCAGCCTACAGGGGGCTAGGAATCAGCCCCAGCATTTT.

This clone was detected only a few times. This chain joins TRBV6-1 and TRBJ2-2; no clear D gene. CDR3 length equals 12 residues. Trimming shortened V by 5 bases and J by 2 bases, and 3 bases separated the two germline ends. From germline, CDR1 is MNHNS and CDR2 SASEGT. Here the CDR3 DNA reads TGTGCCAGCAGTACAAACACCGGGGAGCTGTTTTTT. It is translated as CASSTNTGELFF.

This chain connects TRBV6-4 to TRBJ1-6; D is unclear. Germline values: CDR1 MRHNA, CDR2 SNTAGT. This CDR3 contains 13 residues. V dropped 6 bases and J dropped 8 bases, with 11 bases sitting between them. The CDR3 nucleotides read TGTGCCAGCAGCGAACAAGCGGATTCACCCCTCCACTTT. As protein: CASSEQADSPLHF.

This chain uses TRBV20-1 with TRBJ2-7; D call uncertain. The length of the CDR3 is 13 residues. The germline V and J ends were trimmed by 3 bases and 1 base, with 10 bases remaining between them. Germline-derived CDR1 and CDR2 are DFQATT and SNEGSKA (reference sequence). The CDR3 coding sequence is TGCAGTGCTAGCGGCGACCCTTCCTACGAGCAGTACTTC. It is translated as CSASGDPSYEQYF.

In nucleotides, the CDR3 is TGCAGTGCTGACACAGGGGGCCCGTTGAACACTGAAGCTTTCTTT. Its protein product is CSADTGGPLNTEAFF. This chain uses TRBV20-1 with TRBJ1-1; 9 nucleotides align to TRBD1. This CDR3 is built from 15 residues. Trimming at V came to 5 bases and at J to 0 bases, leaving 7 bases not matched to a gene. The V gene's germline CDR1 is DFQATT and CDR2 SNEGSKA (reference sequence).

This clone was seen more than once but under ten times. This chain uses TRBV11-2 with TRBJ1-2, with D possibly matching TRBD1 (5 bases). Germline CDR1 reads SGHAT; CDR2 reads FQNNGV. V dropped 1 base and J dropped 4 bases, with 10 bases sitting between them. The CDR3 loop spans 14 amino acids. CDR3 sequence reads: CASSLAGVGYGYTF. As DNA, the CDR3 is TGTGCCAGCAGCTTAGCGGGGGTTGGCTATGGCTACACCTTC. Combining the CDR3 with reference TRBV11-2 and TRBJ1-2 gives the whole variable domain EAGVAQSPRYKIIEKRQSVAFWCNPISGHATLYWYQQILGQGPKLLIQFQNNGVVDDSQLPKDRFSAERLKGVDSTLKIQPAKLEDSAVYLCASSLAGVGYGYTFGSGTRLTVV.

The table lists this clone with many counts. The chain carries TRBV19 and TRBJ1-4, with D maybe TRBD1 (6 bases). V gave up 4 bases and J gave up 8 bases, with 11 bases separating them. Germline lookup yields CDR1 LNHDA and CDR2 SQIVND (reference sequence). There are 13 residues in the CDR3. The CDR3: CASSRGHREKLFF. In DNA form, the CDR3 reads TGTGCCAGTAGTAGGGGGCACAGGGAAAAACTGTTTTTT. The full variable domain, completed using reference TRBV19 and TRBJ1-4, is DGGITQSPKYLFRKEGQNVTLSCEQNLNHDAMYWYRQDPGQGLRLIYYSQIVNDFQKGDIAEGYSVSREKKESFPLTVTSAQKNPTAFYLCASSRGHREKLFFGSGTQLSVL.

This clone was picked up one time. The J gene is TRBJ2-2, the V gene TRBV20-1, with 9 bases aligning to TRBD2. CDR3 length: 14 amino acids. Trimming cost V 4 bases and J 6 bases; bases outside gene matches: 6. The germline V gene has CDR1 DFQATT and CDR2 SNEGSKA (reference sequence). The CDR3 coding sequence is TGCAGTGCTAAAACTAGCGGGCTTGCCGGGGAGCTGTTTTTT. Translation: CSAKTSGLAGELFF.

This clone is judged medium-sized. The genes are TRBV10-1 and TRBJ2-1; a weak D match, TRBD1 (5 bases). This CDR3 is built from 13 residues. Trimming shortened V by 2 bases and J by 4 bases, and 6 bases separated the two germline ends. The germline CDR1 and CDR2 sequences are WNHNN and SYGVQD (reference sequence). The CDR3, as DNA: TGCGCCAGCAGTGAGGACAGTTACAATGAGCAGTTCTTC. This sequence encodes CASSEDSYNEQFF.

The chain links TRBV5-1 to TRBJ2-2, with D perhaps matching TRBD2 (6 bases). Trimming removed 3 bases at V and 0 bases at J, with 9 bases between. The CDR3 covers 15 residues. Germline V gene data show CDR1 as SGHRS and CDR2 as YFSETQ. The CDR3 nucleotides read TGCGCCAGCAGCTGGAGGGCAGCGAACACCGGGGAGCTGTTTTTT. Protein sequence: CASSWRAANTGELFF.

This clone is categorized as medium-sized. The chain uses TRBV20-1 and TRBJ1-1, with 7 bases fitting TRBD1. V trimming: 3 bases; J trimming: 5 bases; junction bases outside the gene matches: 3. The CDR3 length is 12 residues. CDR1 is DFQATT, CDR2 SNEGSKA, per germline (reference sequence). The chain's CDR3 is CSARQGGTEAFF. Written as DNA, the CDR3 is TGCAGTGCTAGGCAGGGGGGGACTGAAGCTTTCTTT.

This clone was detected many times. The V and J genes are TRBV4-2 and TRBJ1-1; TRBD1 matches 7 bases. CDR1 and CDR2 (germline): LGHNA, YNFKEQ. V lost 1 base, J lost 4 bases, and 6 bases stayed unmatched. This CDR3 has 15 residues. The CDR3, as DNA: TGTGCCAGCAGCCAAGCCAAGACAGGGCCCACTGAAGCTTTCTTT. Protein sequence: CASSQAKTGPTEAFF.

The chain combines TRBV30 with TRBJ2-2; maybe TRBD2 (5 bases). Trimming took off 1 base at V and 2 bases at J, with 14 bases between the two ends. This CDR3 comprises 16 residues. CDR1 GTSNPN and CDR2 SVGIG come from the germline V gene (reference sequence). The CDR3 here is CAWSGGSGLNTGELFF. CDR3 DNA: TGTGCCTGGAGTGGTGGGTCCGGACTCAACACCGGGGAGCTGTTTTTT. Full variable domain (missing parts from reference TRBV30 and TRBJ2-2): SQTIHQWPATLVQPVGSPLSLECTVEGTSNPNLYWYRQAAGRGLQLLFYSVGIGQISSEVPQNLSASRPQDRQFILSSKKLLLSDSGFYLCAWSGGSGLNTGELFFGEGSRLTVL.

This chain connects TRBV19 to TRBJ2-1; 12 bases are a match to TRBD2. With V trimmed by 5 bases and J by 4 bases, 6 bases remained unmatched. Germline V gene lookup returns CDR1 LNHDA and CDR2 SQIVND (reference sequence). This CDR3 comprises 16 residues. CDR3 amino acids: CASSFRGTSGYNEQFF. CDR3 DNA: TGTGCCAGTAGTTTCCGAGGGACTAGCGGGTACAATGAGCAGTTCTTC.

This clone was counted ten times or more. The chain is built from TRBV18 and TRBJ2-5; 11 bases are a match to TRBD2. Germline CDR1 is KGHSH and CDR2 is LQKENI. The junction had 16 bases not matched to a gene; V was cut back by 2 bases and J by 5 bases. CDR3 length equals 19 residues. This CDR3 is CASSPSPGTSGRRGETQYF. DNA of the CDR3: TGTGCCAGCTCACCAAGTCCCGGGACTAGCGGCAGGCGCGGGGAGACCCAGTACTTC.

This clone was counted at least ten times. The CDR3 sequence: CSARDYSSGGASMSETQYF. CDR3 DNA sequence: TGCAGTGCTAGAGATTACTCTAGCGGGGGGGCCTCAATGTCGGAGACCCAGTACTTC. This chain uses TRBV20-1 with TRBJ2-5; TRBD2 matches at 12 bases. Trimming at V came to 0 bases and at J to 5 bases, leaving 16 bases not matched to a gene. Germline V gene data show CDR1 as DFQATT and CDR2 as SNEGSKA (reference sequence). CDR3 length equals 19 residues.

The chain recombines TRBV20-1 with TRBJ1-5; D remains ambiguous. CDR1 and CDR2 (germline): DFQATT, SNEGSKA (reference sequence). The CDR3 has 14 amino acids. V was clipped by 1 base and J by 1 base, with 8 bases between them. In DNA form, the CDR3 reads TGCAGTGCTAGAGTGCCAAACAGCAATCAGCCCCAGCATTTT. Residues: CSARVPNSNQPQHF.

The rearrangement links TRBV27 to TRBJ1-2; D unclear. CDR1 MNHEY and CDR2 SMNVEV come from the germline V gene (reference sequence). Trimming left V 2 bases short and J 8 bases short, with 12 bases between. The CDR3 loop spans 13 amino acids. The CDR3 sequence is CASSLILGWGYTF. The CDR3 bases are TGTGCCAGCAGTTTAATTTTGGGATGGGGCTACACCTTC.

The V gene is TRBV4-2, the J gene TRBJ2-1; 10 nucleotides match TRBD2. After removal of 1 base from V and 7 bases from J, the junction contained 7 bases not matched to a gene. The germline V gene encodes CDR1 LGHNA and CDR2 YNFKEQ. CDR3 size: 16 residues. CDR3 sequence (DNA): TGTGCCAGCAGCCAAGCGGCAGCGGGAGGGCCAAATGAGCAGTTCTTC. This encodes CASSQAAAGGPNEQFF.

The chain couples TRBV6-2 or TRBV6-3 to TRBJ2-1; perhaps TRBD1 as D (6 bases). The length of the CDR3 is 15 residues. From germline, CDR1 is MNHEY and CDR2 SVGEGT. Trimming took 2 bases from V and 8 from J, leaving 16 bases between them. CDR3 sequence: CASSYKMGRGHEQFF. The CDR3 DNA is TGTGCCAGCAGTTACAAGATGGGCAGGGGCCATGAGCAGTTCTTC.

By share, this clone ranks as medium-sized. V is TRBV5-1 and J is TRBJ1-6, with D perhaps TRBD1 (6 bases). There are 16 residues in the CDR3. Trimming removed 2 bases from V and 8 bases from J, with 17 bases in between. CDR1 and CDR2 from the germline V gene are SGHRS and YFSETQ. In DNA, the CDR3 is TGCGCCAGCAGCTTTGGGTCCGGGGGCCTTGATTCACCCCTCCACTTT. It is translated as CASSFGSGGLDSPLHF.

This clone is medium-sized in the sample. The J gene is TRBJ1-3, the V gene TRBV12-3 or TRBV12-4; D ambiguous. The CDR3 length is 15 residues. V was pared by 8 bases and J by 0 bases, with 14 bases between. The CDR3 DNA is TGTGCCAGCGTCAGCAGCCCGAGCTCTGGAAACACCATATATTTT. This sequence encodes CASVSSPSSGNTIYF.

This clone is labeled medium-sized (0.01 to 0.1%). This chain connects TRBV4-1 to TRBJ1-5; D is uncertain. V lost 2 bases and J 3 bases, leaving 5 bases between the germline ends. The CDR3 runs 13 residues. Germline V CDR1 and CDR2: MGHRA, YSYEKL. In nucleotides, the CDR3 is TGCGCCAGCAGCCAACAGATCAATCAGCCCCAGCATTTT. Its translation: CASSQQINQPQHF.